The source of this TCR beta chain is a study of blood T cell repertoires in COVID-19. The protocol was immunoSEQ multiplex PCR, while the TCRdb copy is restricted to in-frame clones and leaves out a portion. This repertoire shows 400,000 to 550,000 clones, approximately 90% found once; its top ten account for approximately 2%. This TCR was sampled from a woman between 18 and 29 years old with acute COVID-19. The sequencing sample was made of PBMCs or T cells enriched from blood (not recorded which).

CDR3 region: CASSYGEAVWSHEQYF. DNA of the CDR3: TGTGCCAGCAGTTACGGGGAGGCAGTTTGGTCCCACGAGCAGTACTTC. The genes are TRBV6-6 and TRBJ2-7; perhaps TRBD2 as D (6 bases). CDR3 length equals 16 residues. V lost 2 bases and J 5 bases, leaving 19 bases between the germline ends. Germline V CDR1 and CDR2: MNHNY, SVGAGI (reference sequence).